The clone carrying this T cell receptor (beta chain) has a single count. Antigen unknown. This sample is part of a study of T cells and copy number aberrations in small-cell lung cancer. CDR1 is WSHSY and CDR2 is SAAADI in the germline V gene. V lost 7 bases, J lost 4 bases, and 7 bases lay in between. This CDR3 has 11 amino acids. Patients with resected limited-stage small-cell lung cancer, operated 2008 to 2020. Donors were all either smokers or heavy second-hand smokers. Study findings and constraints: Due to few samples, these findings require validation.

Assay used: immunoSEQ multiplex PCR; TCRdb lists only in-frame clones, some missing. In the table there are 7,500 or so clones, roughly 82% of which are singletons. Sequencing was performed on normal tissue next to the tumor. The sequence was obtained from a woman in her fifties or sixties with small cell lung cancer. V gene TRBV10-2 combines with J gene TRBJ1-1; D is unresolved. CDR3 sequence reads: CASTQSTEAFF. CDR3 DNA sequence: TGCGCCAGCACACAGAGCACTGAAGCTTTCTTT.